The 7 T cell receptor beta chains presented below share a single source sample, sequenced in a study of cytomegalovirus exposure and HLA in healthy donors. Primers for the PCR totalled 60 Vbeta and 13 Jbeta. TCRdb's copy holds only in-frame clones and misses some; the assay was immunoSEQ multiplex PCR. This table holds roughly 130,000 clones, roughly 74% found once. Sequenced sample: PBMCs. Receptors originate from a man in his forties or fifties in good health and CMV-seropositive.

The CDR3 protein is CAISGGRDTEAFF. In DNA, the CDR3 is TGTGCCATCAGTGGTGGCAGGGACACTGAAGCTTTCTTT. This chain uses TRBV10-3 with TRBJ1-1, with D maybe TRBD1 (5 bases). CDR3 length: 13 amino acids. V was clipped by 4 bases and J by 3 bases, with 9 bases between them. The V gene's germline CDR1 is ENHRY and CDR2 SYGVKD.

The chain couples TRBV5-1 to TRBJ2-5, with 7 bases that match TRBD1. CDR1 SGHRS and CDR2 YFSETQ come from the germline V gene. The CDR3 consists of 14 residues. After removal of 3 bases from V and 5 bases from J, the junction contained 7 bases not matched to a gene. CDR3 residues: CASSWKGGRETQYF. CDR3 bases: TGCGCCAGCAGCTGGAAAGGGGGCCGGGAGACCCAGTACTTC.

V usage is TRBV13 and J usage is TRBJ2-4; TRBD2 might be the D (6 bases). In germline, CDR1 is PRHDT, CDR2 FYEKMQ (reference sequence). Trimming removed 5 bases from V and 3 bases from J, with 17 bases in between. This CDR3 has 16 amino acids. The DNA of the CDR3 is TGTGCCAGCAGCCTCCGGGCGGGATCAGGCAAAAACATTCAGTACTTC. The encoded protein is CASSLRAGSGKNIQYF.

DNA of the CDR3: TGTGCCAGCAGCTCAGGGTCCCCGGCTGGGGCCAACGTCCTGACTTTC. Residues: CASSSGSPAGANVLTF. The chain is built from TRBV13 and TRBJ2-6; perhaps TRBD1 as D (5 bases). This CDR3 comprises 16 residues. Deletions cut 4 bases from V and 2 bases from J, with 12 bases between. The germline CDR1 and CDR2 sequences are PRHDT and FYEKMQ (reference sequence).

The sample holds a few counts of this clone. The chain employs TRBV6-5 and TRBJ1-6; D gene unclear. Trimming cost V 8 bases and J 9 bases, with 14 bases left between them. The CDR3 consists of 13 residues. Germline values: CDR1 MNHEY, CDR2 SVGAGI. The CDR3 sequence: CASRASEGSPLHF. In DNA, the CDR3 is TGTGCCAGCCGGGCTTCAGAGGGTTCACCCCTCCACTTT.

The chain employs TRBV10-3 and TRBJ2-3, with 7 nucleotides matching TRBD1. Trimming at V came to 10 bases and at J to 2 bases, leaving 12 bases not matched to a gene. The V gene's germline CDR1 is ENHRY and CDR2 SYGVKD. The CDR3 is made up of 15 amino acids. The CDR3: CATDPRQGTTDTQYF. For the CDR3, the DNA is TGTGCCACCGATCCTCGACAGGGTACCACAGATACGCAGTATTTT.

In its sample, this clone was seen a few times. V usage is TRBV5-1 and J usage is TRBJ2-7; 9 bases line up with TRBD1. Germline CDR1 reads SGHRS; CDR2 reads YFSETQ. The V and J ends lost 4 bases and 3 bases, in that order; junction bases with no gene match: 2. The CDR3 runs to 13 residues. The CDR3 nucleotides read TGCGCCAGCAGCCCGACAGGGGGCTACGAGCAGTACTTC. Protein product: CASSPTGGYEQYF. Full variable domain (outside the CDR3, taken from reference TRBV5-1 and TRBJ2-7): KAGVTQTPRYLIKTRGQQVTLSCSPISGHRSVSWYQQTPGQGLQFLFEYFSETQRNKGNFPGRFSGRQFSNSRSEMNVSTLELGDSALYLCASSPTGGYEQYFGPGTRLTVT.